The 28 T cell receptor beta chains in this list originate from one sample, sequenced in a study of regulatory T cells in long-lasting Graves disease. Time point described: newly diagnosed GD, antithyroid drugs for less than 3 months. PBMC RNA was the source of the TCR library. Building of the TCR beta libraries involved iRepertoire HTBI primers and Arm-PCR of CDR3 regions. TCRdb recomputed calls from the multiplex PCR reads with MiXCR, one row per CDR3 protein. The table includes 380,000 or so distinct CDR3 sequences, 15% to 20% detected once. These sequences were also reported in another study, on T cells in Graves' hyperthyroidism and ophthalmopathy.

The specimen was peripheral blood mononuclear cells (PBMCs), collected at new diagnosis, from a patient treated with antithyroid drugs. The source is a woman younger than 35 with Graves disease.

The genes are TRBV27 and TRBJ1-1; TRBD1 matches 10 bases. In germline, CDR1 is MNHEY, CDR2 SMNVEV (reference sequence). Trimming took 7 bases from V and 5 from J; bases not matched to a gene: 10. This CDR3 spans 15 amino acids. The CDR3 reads CASTDPGQGITEAFF. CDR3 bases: TGTGCCAGCACCGACCCGGGACAGGGGATTACTGAAGCTTTCTTT.

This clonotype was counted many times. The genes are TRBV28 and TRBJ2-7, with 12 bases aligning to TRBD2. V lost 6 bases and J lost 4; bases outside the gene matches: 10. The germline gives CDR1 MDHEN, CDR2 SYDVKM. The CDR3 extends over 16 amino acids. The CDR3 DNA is TGTGCCAGCAGAAGCTTGGGACTAGCGGGCCTGTACGAGCAGTACTTC. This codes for CASRSLGLAGLYEQYF.

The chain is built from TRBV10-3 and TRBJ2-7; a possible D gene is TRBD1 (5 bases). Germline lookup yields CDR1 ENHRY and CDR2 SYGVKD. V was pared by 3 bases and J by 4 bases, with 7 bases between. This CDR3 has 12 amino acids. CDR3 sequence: CAISDPGYEQYF. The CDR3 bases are TGTGCCATCAGTGACCCAGGGTACGAGCAGTACTTC.

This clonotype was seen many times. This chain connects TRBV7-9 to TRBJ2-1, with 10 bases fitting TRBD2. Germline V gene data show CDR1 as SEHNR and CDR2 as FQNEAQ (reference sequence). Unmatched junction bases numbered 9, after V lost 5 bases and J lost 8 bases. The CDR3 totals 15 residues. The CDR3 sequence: CASSPRLAGGYEQFF. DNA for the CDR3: TGTGCCAGCAGCCCCCGACTAGCGGGTGGGTATGAGCAGTTCTTC.

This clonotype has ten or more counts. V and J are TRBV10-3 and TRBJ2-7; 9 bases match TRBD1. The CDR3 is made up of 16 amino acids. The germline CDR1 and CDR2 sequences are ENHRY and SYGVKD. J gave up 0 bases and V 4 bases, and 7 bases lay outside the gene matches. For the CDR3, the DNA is TGTGCCATCAGTGGGGGACAGGGACAGAGCTCCTACGAGCAGTACTTC. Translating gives CAISGGQGQSSYEQYF.

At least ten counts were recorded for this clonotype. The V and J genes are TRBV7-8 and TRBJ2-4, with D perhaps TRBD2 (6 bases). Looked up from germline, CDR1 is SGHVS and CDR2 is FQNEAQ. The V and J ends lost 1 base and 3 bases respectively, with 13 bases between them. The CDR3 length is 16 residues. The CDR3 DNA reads TGTGCCAGCAGCTTAGATGGGGGAGGCCTCAAAAACATTCAGTACTTC. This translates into CASSLDGGGLKNIQYF. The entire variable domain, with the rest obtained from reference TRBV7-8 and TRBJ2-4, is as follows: GAGVSQSPRYKVAKRGQDVALRCDPISGHVSLFWYQQALGQGPEFLTYFQNEAQLDKSGLPSDRFFAERPEGSVSTLKIQRTQQEDSAVYLCASSLDGGGLKNIQYFGAGTRLSVL.

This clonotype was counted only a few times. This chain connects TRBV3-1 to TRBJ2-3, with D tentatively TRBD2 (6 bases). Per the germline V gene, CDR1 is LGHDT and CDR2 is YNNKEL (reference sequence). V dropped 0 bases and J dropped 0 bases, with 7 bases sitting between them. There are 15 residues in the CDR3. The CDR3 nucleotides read TGTGCCAGCAGCCAAGACGGGACTAGCACAGATACGCAGTATTTT. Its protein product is CASSQDGTSTDTQYF.

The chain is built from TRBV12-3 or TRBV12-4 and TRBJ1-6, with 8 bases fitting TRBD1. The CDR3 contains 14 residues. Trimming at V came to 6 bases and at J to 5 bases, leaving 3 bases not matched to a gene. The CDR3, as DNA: TGTGCCAGCAGGATGACAGGGGATAATTCACCCCTCCACTTT. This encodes CASRMTGDNSPLHF.

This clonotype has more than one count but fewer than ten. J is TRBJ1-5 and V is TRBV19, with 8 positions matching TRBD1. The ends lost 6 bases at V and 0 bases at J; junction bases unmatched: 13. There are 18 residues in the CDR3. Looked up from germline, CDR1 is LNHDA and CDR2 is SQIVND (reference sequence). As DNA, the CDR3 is TGTGCCAGTAGCCGTGGACAGGGCCATGATCATAGCAATCAGCCCCAGCATTTT. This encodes CASSRGQGHDHSNQPQHF.

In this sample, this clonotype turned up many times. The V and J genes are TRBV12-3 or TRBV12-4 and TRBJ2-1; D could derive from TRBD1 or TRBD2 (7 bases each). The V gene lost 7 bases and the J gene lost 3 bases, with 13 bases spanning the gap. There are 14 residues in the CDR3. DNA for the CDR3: TGTGCCAGCACCGGCAGGGGGGGCTACAATGAGCAGTTCTTC. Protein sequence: CASTGRGGYNEQFF.

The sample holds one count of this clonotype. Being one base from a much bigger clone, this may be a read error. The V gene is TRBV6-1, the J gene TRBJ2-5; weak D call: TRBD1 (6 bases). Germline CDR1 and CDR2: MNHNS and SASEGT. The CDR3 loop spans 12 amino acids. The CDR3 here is CASRQGQETQCF. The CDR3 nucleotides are TGTGCCAGCAGACAGGGTCAAGAGACCCAGTGCTTC.

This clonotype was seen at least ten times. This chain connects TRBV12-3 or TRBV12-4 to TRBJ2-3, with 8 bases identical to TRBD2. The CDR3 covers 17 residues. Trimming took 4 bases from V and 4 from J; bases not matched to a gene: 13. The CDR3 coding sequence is TGTGCCAGCAGTTCTCCTATGCAGCGGGGGAGTGCAGATACGCAGTATTTT. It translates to CASSSPMQRGSADTQYF.

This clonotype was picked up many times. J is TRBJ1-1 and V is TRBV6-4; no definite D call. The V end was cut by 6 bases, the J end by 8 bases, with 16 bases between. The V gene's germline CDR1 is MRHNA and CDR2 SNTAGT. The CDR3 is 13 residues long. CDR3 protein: CASSRGEHTEAFF. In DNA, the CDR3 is TGTGCCAGCAGCCGAGGAGAACATACGGAAGCTTTCTTT.

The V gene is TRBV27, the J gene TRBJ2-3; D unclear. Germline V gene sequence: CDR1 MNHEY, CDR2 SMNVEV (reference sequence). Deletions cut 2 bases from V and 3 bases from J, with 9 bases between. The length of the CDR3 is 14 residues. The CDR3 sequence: CASSLAAFTDTQYF. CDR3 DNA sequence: TGTGCCAGCAGTTTAGCGGCCTTTACAGATACGCAGTATTTT.

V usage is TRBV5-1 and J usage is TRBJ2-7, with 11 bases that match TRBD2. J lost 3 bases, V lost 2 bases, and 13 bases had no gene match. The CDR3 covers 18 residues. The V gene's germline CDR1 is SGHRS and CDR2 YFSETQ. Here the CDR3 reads CASSFGGLGLADYYEQYF. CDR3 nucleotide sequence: TGCGCCAGCAGCTTTGGAGGACTGGGACTAGCGGATTACTACGAGCAGTACTTC.

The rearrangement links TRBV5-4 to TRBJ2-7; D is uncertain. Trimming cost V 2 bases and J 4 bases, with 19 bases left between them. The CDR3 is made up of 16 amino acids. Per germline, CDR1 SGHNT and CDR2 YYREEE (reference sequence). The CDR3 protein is CASSLNTGSFGYEQYF. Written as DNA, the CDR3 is TGTGCCAGCAGCTTAAACACCGGGTCATTCGGGTACGAGCAGTACTTC.

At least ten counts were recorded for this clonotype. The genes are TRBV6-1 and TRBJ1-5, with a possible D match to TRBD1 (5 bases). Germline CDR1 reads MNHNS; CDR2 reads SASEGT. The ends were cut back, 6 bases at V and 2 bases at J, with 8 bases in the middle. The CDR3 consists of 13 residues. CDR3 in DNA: TGTGCCAGCAGCCAGGGCCGCAATCAGCCCCAGCATTTT. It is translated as CASSQGRNQPQHF.

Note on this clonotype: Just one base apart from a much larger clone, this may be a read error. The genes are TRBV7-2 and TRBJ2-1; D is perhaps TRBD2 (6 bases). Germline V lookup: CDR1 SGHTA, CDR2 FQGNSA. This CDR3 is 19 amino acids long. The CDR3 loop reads CASSLFVDDRRDPNNDQFF. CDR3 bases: TGTGCCAGCAGCTTATTTGTTGACGATCGGAGGGACCCAAACAATGATCAGTTCTTC.

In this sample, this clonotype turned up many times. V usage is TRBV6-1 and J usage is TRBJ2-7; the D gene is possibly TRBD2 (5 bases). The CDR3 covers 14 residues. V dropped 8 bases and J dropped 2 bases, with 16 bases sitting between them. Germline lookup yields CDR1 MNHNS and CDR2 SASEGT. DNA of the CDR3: TGTGCCAGCGGCCAATCCGGGATGACCTACGAGCAGTACTTC. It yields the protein CASGQSGMTYEQYF.

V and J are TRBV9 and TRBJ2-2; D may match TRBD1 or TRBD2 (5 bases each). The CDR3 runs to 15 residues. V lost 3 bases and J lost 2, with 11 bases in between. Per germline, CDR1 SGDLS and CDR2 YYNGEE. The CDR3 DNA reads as TGTGCCAGCAGCGGGGGGATTTTAAACACCGGGGAGCTGTTTTTT. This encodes CASSGGILNTGELFF.

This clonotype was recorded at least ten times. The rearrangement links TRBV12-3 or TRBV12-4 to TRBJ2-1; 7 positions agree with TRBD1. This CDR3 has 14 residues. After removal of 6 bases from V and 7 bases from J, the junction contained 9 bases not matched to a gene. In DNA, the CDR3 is TGTGCCAGCAGCTCTTCGACAGGGTCGAATGAGCAGTTCTTC. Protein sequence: CASSSSTGSNEQFF.

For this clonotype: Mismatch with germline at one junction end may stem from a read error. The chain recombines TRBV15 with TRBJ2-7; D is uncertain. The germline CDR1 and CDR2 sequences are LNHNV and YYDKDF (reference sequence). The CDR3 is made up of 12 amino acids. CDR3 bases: TGTGCCACCAGCAGAGATCAAGACGACCAGTACTTC. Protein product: CATSRDQDDQYF.

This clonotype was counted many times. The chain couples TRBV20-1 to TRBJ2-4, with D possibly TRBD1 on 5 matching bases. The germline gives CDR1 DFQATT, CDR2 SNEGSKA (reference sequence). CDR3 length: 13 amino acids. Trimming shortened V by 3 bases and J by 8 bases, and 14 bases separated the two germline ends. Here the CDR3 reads CSASTQGGDIQYF. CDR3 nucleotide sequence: TGCAGTGCTAGTACCCAGGGTGGGGACATTCAGTACTTC.

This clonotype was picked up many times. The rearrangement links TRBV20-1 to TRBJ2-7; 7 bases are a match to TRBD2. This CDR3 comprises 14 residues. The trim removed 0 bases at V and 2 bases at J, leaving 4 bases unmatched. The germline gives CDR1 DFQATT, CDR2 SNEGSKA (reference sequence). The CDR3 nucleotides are TGCAGTGCTAGAGACCTAGCGGTCCCCTACGAGCAGTACTTC. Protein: CSARDLAVPYEQYF.

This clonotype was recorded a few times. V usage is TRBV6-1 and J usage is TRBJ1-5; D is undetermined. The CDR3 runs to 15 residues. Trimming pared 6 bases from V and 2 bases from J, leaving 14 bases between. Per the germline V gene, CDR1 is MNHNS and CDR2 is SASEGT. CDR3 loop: CASSPVPGGNQPQHF. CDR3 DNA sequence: TGTGCCAGCAGCCCCGTCCCTGGGGGCAATCAGCCCCAGCATTTT.

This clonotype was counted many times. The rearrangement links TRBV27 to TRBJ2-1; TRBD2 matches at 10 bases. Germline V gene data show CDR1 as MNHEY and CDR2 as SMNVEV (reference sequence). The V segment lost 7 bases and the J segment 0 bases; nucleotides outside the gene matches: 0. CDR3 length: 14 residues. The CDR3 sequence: CASTSGSSYNEQFF. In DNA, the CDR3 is TGTGCCAGCACTAGCGGGAGCTCCTACAATGAGCAGTTCTTC.

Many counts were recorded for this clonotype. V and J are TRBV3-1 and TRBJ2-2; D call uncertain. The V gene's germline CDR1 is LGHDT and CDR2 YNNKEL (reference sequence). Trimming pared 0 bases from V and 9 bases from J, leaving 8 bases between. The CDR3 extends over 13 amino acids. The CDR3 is CASSQEGIRELFF. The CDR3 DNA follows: TGTGCCAGCAGCCAAGAAGGGATACGGGAGCTGTTTTTT.

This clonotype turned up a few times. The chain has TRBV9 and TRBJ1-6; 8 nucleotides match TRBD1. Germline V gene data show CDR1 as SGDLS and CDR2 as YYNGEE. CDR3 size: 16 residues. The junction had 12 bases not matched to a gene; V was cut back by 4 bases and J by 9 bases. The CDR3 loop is CASSSPSQGAGSPLHF. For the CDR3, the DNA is TGTGCCAGCAGCTCCCCCAGTCAGGGGGCGGGTTCACCCCTCCACTTT.